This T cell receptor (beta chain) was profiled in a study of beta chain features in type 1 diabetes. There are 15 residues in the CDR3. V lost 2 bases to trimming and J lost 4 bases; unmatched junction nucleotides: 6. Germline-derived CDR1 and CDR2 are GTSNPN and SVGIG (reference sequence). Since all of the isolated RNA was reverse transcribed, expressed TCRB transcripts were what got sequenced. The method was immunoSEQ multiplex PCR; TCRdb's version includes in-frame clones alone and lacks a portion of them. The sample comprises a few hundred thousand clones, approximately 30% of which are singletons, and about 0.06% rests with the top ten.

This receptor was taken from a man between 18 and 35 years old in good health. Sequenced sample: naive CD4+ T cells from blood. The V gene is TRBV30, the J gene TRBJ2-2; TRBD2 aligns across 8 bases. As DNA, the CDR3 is TGTGCCTGGAGTAGGCTACGGGAGGGCACCGGGGAGCTGTTTTTT. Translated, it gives CAWSRLREGTGELFF.